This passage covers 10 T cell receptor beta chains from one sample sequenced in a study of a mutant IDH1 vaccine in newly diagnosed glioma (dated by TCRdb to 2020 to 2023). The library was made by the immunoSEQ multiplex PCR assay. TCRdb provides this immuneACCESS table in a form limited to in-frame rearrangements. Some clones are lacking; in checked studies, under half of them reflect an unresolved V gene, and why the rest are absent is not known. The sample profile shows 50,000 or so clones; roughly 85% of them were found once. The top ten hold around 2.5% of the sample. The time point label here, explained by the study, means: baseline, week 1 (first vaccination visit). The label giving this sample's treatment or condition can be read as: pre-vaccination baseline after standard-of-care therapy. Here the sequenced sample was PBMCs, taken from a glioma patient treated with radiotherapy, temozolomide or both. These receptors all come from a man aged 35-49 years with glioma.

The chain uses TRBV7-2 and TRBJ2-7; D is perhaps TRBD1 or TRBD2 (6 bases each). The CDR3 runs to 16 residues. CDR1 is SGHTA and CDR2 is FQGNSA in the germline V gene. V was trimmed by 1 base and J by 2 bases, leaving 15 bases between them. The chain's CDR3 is CASSLGGLAKTYEQYF. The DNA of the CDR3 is TGTGCCAGCAGCTTAGGGGGGCTAGCGAAAACCTACGAGCAGTACTTC.

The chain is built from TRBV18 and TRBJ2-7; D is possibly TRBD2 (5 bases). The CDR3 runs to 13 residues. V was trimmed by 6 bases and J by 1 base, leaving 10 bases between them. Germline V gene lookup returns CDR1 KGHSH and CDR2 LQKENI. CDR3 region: CASSPGSSYEQYF. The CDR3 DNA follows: TGTGCCAGCTCGCCGGGATCTTCCTACGAGCAGTACTTC.

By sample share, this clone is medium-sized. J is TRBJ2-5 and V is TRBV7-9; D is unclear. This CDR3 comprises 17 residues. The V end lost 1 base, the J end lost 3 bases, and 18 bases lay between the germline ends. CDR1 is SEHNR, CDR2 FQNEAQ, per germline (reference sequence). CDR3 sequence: CASSLGVTSGHKETQYF. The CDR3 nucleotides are TGTGCCAGCAGCTTAGGGGTCACCTCGGGCCATAAAGAGACCCAGTACTTC.

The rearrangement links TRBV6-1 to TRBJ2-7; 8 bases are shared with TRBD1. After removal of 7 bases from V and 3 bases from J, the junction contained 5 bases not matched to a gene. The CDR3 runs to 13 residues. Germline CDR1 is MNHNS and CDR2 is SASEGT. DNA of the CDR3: TGTGCCAGCACCCCGGACAGGGTCTACGAGCAGTACTTC. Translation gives CASTPDRVYEQYF.

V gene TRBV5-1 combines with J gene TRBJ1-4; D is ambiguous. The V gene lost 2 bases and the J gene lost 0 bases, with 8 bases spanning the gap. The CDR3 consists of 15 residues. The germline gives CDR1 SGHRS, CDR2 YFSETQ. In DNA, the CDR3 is TGCGCCAGCAGCTTTACCGGGACAACTAATGAAAAACTGTTTTTT. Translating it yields CASSFTGTTNEKLFF.

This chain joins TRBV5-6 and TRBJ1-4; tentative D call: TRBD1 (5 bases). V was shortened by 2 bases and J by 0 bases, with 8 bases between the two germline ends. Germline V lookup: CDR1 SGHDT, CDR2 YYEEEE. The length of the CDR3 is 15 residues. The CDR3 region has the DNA TGTGCCAGCAGCTTTAAAGGGGCAACTAATGAAAAACTGTTTTTT. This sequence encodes CASSFKGATNEKLFF.

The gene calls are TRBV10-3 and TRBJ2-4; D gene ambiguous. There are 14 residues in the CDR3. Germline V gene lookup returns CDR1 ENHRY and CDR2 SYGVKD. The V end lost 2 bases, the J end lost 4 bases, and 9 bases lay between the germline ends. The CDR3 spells CAISERSGKNIQYF. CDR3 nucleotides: TGTGCCATCAGTGAGCGTTCCGGTAAAAACATTCAGTACTTC.

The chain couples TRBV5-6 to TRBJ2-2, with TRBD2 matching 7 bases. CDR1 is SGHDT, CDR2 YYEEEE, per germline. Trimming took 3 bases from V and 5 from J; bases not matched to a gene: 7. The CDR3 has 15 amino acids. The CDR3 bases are TGTGCCAGCAGCTCGACTGGGAGGGCTACCGGGGAGCTGTTTTTT. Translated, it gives CASSSTGRATGELFF.

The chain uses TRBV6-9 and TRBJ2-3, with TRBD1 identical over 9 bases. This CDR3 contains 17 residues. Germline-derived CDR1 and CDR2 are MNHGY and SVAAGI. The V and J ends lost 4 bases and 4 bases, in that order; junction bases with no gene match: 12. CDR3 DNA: TGTGCCAGCAGTTGCACCGGGACAGGGAATTGGTCAGATACGCAGTATTTT. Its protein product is CASSCTGTGNWSDTQYF.

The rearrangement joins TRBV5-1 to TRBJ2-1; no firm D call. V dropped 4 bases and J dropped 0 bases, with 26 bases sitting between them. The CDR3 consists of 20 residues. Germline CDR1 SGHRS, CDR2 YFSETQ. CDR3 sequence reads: CASSRVIARRAKSSYNEQFF. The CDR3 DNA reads TGCGCCAGCAGCCGGGTGATAGCCCGACGTGCTAAAAGCTCCTACAATGAGCAGTTCTTC.